This TCR beta chain was sequenced in a study of cytomegalovirus exposure and HLA in healthy donors. Study-wide results and caveats: There were reportedly fewer N-insertions in an Asian-associated ancestry cluster than the roughly 670-donor mean, in a later analysis. Analyses of presence/absence relied on an assumption of roughly uniform sequencing depth across donors.

This clone was seen a few times. Its antigen is unidentified. Germline V gives CDR1 LNHDA, CDR2 SQIVND (reference sequence). The CDR3 extends over 12 amino acids. V was shortened by 6 bases and J by 7 bases, with 12 bases between the two germline ends. PCR was performed using 60 Vbeta and 13 Jbeta primers. The method was immunoSEQ multiplex PCR; TCRdb's version includes in-frame clones alone and lacks a portion of them. The data show about 130,000 clones, around four fifths seen once. The gene calls are TRBV19 and TRBJ1-1; no firm D call. The clonotype comes from a boy younger than 18 in good health and CMV-seronegative. The sequenced sample consisted of PBMCs. CDR3 in amino acids: CASRSGEDEAFF. The CDR3 nucleotides are TGTGCCAGTAGAAGTGGGGAGGATGAAGCTTTCTTT.